This T cell receptor (beta chain) was sequenced for a study of T cell changes during pregnancy in multiple sclerosis. Germline values: CDR1 SGHDT, CDR2 YYEEEE. This CDR3 has 17 amino acids. V was clipped by 4 bases and J by 6 bases; unmatched bases: 12. Profiled with immunoSEQ multiplex PCR; TCRdb holds only in-frame clones, not every one. Seen here are some 29,000 clones, approximately 86% observed once, and the top ten hold about 7.7%. The rearrangement links TRBV5-6 to TRBJ2-3; 12 nucleotides align to TRBD2. The sample here was CD8+ T cells from peripheral blood mononuclear cells, taken before pregnancy. The receptor was derived from a female donor with multiple sclerosis, enrolled in a pregnancy study. CDR3 protein: CASSTGLAGNSWDTQYF. DNA for the CDR3: TGTGCCAGCAGCACCGGACTAGCGGGGAACTCCTGGGATACGCAGTATTTT.